This entry features one T cell receptor (beta chain) sequence. The entry originates in a study of T cell responses to AZD1222 COVID-19 vaccine. Germline CDR1 SGHDN, CDR2 FVKESK. V was pared by 4 bases and J by 2 bases, with 12 bases between. This CDR3 has 15 residues. Doses given second, at about 4 or about 12 weeks, were pooled. The assay was immunoSEQ multiplex PCR, and TCRdb's table has in-frame clones only and misses some. The table records approximately 140,000 clones, roughly 92% of them present only once. The sample in question was peripheral blood, obtained 28 days after the second AZD1222 dose. The source of this sequence is an adult who received the AZD1222 COVID-19 vaccine. The J gene is TRBJ1-3, the V gene TRBV14; D is ambiguous. CDR3 sequence: CASSLENRAGNTIYF. In nucleotides, the CDR3 is TGTGCCAGCAGCCTGGAAAATCGAGCTGGAAACACCATATATTTT.